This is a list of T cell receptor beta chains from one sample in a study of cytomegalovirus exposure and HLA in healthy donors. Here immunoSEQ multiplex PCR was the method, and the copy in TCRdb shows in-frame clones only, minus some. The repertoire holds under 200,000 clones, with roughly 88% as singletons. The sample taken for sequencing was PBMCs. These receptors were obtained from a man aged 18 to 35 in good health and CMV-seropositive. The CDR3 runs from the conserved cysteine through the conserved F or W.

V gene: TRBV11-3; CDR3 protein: CASSSRTPPYEQYF
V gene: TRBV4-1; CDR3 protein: CASSRLAGPEANTGELFF
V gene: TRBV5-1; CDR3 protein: CASSSLAGGQETQYF
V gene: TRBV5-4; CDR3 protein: CASSTDAGTTRYEQYF
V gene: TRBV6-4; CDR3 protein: CARGEASGGRGNQPQHF
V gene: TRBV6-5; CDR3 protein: CASSYSRGFQPQHF
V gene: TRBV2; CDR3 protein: CASSHLRDRGNYGYTF
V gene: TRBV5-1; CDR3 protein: CASSSAGTVSGNTIYF
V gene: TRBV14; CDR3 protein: CASSQYDGSLGEQYF
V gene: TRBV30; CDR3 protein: CAWGGTLNQPQHF
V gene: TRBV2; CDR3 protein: CASSSDSSLPYEQYF
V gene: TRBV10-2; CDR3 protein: CASSGTSGRGKQFF
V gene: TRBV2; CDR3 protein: CASSEEGDTDTQYF
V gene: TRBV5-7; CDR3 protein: CASSPGPQEGTEAFF
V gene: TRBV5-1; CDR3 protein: CASSLAAPSSSYEQYF
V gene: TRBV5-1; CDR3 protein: CASSREIGETQYF
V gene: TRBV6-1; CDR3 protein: CADNRGLNTEAFF
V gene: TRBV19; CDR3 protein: CASSTLAGGPETQYF
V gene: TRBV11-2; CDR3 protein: CASSLATSGVRKTQYF
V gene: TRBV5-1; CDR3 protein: CASSLGQGAGTQYF
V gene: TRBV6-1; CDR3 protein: CASTDRGQGGYTF
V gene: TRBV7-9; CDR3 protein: CASSLFLRDRGYGYTF
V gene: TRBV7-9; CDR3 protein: CASSSGSGYTF
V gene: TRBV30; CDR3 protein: CAWSGLSTAEAFF
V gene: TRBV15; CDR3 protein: CATSTDTGLHGYTF
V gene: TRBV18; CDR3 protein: CASSSDRTTGELFF
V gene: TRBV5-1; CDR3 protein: CASSLETIADYNEQFF
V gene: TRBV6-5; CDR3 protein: CASSYGGAYGYTF
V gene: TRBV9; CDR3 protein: CASSPHGSWTGELFF
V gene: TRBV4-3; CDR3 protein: CASSQGPTSGGASGYEQYF
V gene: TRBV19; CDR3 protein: CASSLDRINQPQHF
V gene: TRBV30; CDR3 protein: CACSPGLAGGQETQYF
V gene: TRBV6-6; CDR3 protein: CASSYGGAGDNNEQFF
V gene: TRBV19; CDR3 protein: CASSPPQGSGANVLTF
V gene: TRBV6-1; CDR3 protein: CASSLTGASTDTQYF
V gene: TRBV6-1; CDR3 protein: CASSEASGRGTGELFF
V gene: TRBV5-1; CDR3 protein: CASSRSPGSNYEQYF
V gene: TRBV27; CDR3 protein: CASSLWGDPNYGYTF
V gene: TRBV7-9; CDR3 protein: CASSLETGTGELFF
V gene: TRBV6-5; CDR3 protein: CASSYKGTGGYEQYF
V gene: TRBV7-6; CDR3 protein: CASSLMEGTDTQYF
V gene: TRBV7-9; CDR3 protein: CASSRTGFSSYNEQFF
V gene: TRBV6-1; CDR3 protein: CASTRTGSDEKLFF
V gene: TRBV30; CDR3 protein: CALAPRVGTSGPQTQYF
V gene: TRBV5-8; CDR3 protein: CASSPGDRITTGELFF
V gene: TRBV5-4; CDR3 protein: CASSTGQGSPYGYTF
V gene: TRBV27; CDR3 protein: CASSNWDRESSPLHF
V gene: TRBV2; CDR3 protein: CASSPGGQSDGYTF
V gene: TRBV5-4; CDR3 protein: CASSSDGERFF
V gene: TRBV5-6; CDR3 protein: CASSTRTSGITDTQYF
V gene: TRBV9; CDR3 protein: CASSVGGQNQPQHF
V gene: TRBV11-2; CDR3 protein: CASSLGRSGVSWTQYF
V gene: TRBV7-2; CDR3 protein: CASRFRDRSSYEQYF
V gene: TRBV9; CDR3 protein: CASSVFDSFHATQYF
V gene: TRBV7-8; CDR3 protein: CASSTRQGAYTEAFF
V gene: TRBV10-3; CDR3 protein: CAINPGSPGAQYF
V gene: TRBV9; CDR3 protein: CASSVRPSTGSGTDTQYF